A selection of T cell receptor beta chains follows, all from one sample in a study of immune heterogeneity within non-small cell lung tumors. TCRdb ran MiXCR on the multiplex PCR reads and lists one entry per CDR3 protein. Altogether 10,000 to 13,000 distinct CDR3 sequences are present, nearly 30% being singletons, with the ten largest covering under 25%. Sequencing was done on a sample of lung tumor tissue. The receptors stem from a woman aged 45-65 years with non-small cell lung cancer. CDR3s include the opening cysteine and the closing phenylalanine or tryptophan. A D gene is named only where the DNA matches it firmly. Clone size is given for some rows only: seen once, a few or many times, or a class if the clone is expanded.

D gene: TRBD2
J gene: TRBJ2-3
V gene: TRBV29-1
clone size: NA
CDR3 DNA: TGCAGCGTTGAATTCCCGACTAGCGGATCCGGAATAGGGGGCACAGATACGCAGTATTTT
CDR3 protein: CSVEFPTSGSGIGGTDTQYF

D gene: TRBD2
J gene: TRBJ2-1
V gene: TRBV4-2
clone size: NA
CDR3 DNA: TGTGCCAGCAGCCAAGTGGGGGCGACTAGCGGATTAAATGAGCAGTTCTTC
CDR3 protein: CASSQVGATSGLNEQFF

D gene: NA
J gene: TRBJ1-1
V gene: TRBV5-1
clone size: NA
CDR3 DNA: TGCGCCAGCAGCTTTGAATGGTCCATGGGGAAGAACACTGAAGCTTTCTTT
CDR3 protein: CASSFEWSMGKNTEAFF

D gene: NA
J gene: TRBJ1-2
V gene: TRBV13
clone size: many
CDR3 DNA: TGTGCCAGCAGCTTAGCCGGCAGAAACTATGGCTACACCTTC
CDR3 protein: CASSLAGRNYGYTF

D gene: TRBD2
J gene: TRBJ2-7
V gene: TRBV4-1
clone size: many
CDR3 DNA: TGCGCCAGCAGCCAAGTTCGGGCCGGGAGGTCGCCCTACGAGCAGTACTTC
CDR3 protein: CASSQVRAGRSPYEQYF

D gene: NA
J gene: TRBJ2-7
V gene: TRBV20-1
clone size: many
CDR3 DNA: TGCAGTGCTACCCTCTACGAGCAGTACTTC
CDR3 protein: CSATLYEQYF

D gene: NA
J gene: TRBJ1-1
V gene: TRBV4-1
clone size: medium-sized
CDR3 DNA: TGCGCCAGAAGGGGGAACACTGAAGCTTTCTTT
CDR3 protein: CARRGNTEAFF

D gene: NA
J gene: TRBJ2-3
V gene: TRBV10-3
clone size: many
CDR3 DNA: TGTGCCATCAGCGCTCACACAGATACGCAGTATTTT
CDR3 protein: CAISAHTDTQYF

D gene: NA
J gene: TRBJ1-6
V gene: TRBV6-1
clone size: few
CDR3 DNA: TGTGCCAGCAGTCGGACCGGGTCACCCCTCCACTTT
CDR3 protein: CASSRTGSPLHF

D gene: NA
J gene: TRBJ2-7
V gene: TRBV20-1
clone size: medium-sized
CDR3 DNA: TGCAGTGCTAGATTCAAAGAGCAGTACTTC
CDR3 protein: CSARFKEQYF

D gene: TRBD2
J gene: TRBJ2-1
V gene: TRBV5-4
clone size: NA
CDR3 DNA: TGTGCCAGCAGCTTGGGGGGGGGGACTCGACACAATGAGCAGTTCTTC
CDR3 protein: CASSLGGGTRHNEQFF

D gene: NA
J gene: TRBJ1-5
V gene: TRBV24-1
clone size: NA
CDR3 DNA: TGTGCCACCAGTGAGTCCGGACGGCTCAATCAGCCCCAGCATTTT
CDR3 protein: CATSESGRLNQPQHF

D gene: TRBD1
J gene: TRBJ1-2
V gene: TRBV19
clone size: medium-sized
CDR3 DNA: TGTGCCAGTAGTGCCGGGACAGGGATTGCTCGGGGCTACACCTTC
CDR3 protein: CASSAGTGIARGYTF

D gene: NA
J gene: TRBJ1-1
V gene: TRBV7-8
clone size: few
CDR3 DNA: TGTGCCAGCAGGCCGAAATACAGGGACACTGAAGCTTTCTTT
CDR3 protein: CASRPKYRDTEAFF

D gene: NA
J gene: TRBJ2-1
V gene: TRBV29-1
clone size: many
CDR3 DNA: TGCAGCGTTGTGCAGCATGAGCAGTTCTTC
CDR3 protein: CSVVQHEQFF

D gene: TRBD2
J gene: TRBJ2-5
V gene: TRBV30
clone size: many
CDR3 DNA: TGTGCCTGGAGTGTAGGGGGACTAGCGGGCTTTAGGGGCCAGTACTTC
CDR3 protein: CAWSVGGLAGFRGQYF

D gene: NA
J gene: TRBJ2-2
V gene: TRBV10-1
clone size: many
CDR3 DNA: TGCGCCAGCAGCACAGGGTCCGGGGAGCTGTTTTTT
CDR3 protein: CASSTGSGELFF

D gene: TRBD1
J gene: TRBJ2-1
V gene: TRBV19
clone size: few
CDR3 DNA: TGTGCCAGTACCGAGACAGGGTTTCGCAATGGGCAGTTCTTC
CDR3 protein: CASTETGFRNGQFF

D gene: TRBD2
J gene: TRBJ2-1
V gene: TRBV5-1
clone size: medium-sized
CDR3 DNA: TGCGCCAGCAGCTTATATCGGGGGGGCGAGCAGTTCTTC
CDR3 protein: CASSLYRGGEQFF

D gene: NA
J gene: TRBJ1-5
V gene: TRBV7-8
clone size: many
CDR3 DNA: TGTGCCAGCAGCCCCTCCCGGCAGCCCCAGCATTTT
CDR3 protein: CASSPSRQPQHF

D gene: TRBD1
J gene: TRBJ1-2
V gene: TRBV3-1
clone size: once
CDR3 DNA: TGTGCCAGCAGCCAAGATAACAGGGGCAATGGCTACACCTTC
CDR3 protein: CASSQDNRGNGYTF

D gene: TRBD2
J gene: TRBJ2-2
V gene: TRBV15
clone size: many
CDR3 DNA: TGTGCCACCAGCAGAGATACAGCGGGAGTGGGTTCCGGGGAGCTGTTTTTT
CDR3 protein: CATSRDTAGVGSGELFF

D gene: NA
J gene: TRBJ2-2
V gene: TRBV24-1
clone size: NA
CDR3 DNA: TGTGAAACCAGTGATTTCACCGGGGAGCTGTTTTTT
CDR3 protein: CETSDFTGELFF

D gene: NA
J gene: TRBJ2-7
V gene: TRBV5-1
clone size: NA
CDR3 DNA: TGCGCCAGCAGCTCGGTTGCCGCTTCCTACGAGCAGTACTTC
CDR3 protein: CASSSVAASYEQYF

D gene: NA
J gene: TRBJ2-7
V gene: TRBV28
clone size: NA
CDR3 DNA: TGTGCCAACAGTTTCGACAACTGGGGCGAGCAGTACTTC
CDR3 protein: CANSFDNWGEQYF

D gene: NA
J gene: TRBJ2-1
V gene: TRBV6-1
clone size: NA
CDR3 DNA: TGTGCCAGCAGGGTAGGGATGAGCAATGAGCAGTTCTTC
CDR3 protein: CASRVGMSNEQFF

D gene: NA
J gene: TRBJ1-1
V gene: TRBV30
clone size: many
CDR3 DNA: TGTGCCTGGAGGTGGAACACTGAAGCTTTCTTT
CDR3 protein: CAWRWNTEAFF

D gene: NA
J gene: TRBJ1-5
V gene: TRBV6-1
clone size: NA
CDR3 DNA: TGTGCCAGCCTACTGGGGAATCAGCCCCAGCATTTT
CDR3 protein: CASLLGNQPQHF

D gene: NA
J gene: TRBJ1-1
V gene: TRBV28
clone size: NA
CDR3 DNA: TGTGCCAGCAGTCCTCAGGTTAGGAACACTGAAGCTTTCTTT
CDR3 protein: CASSPQVRNTEAFF

D gene: NA
J gene: TRBJ2-3
V gene: TRBV28
clone size: NA
CDR3 DNA: TGTGCCAGCAGTTTCCTTAGCGGCACAGATACGCAGTATTTT
CDR3 protein: CASSFLSGTDTQYF

D gene: TRBD1
J gene: TRBJ2-2
V gene: TRBV24-1
clone size: many
CDR3 DNA: TGTGCCACCCGGGACAGACCCACCGGGGAGCTGTTTTTT
CDR3 protein: CATRDRPTGELFF

D gene: NA
J gene: TRBJ1-2
V gene: TRBV6-1
clone size: medium-sized
CDR3 DNA: TGTGCCAGCAGAAGAGATATCACAGGTACCTTTGGCTACACCTTC
CDR3 protein: CASRRDITGTFGYTF

D gene: NA
J gene: TRBJ2-2
V gene: TRBV18
clone size: many
CDR3 DNA: TGTGCCAGCTCACCTGTGACTAGTTTAACCGGGGAGCTGTTTTTT
CDR3 protein: CASSPVTSLTGELFF

D gene: NA
J gene: TRBJ2-1
V gene: TRBV28
clone size: NA
CDR3 DNA: TGTGCCAGCAGTCCCGGGACAACTAACAATGAGCAGTTCTTC
CDR3 protein: CASSPGTTNNEQFF

D gene: NA
J gene: TRBJ2-3
V gene: TRBV2
clone size: few
CDR3 DNA: TGTGCCAGCAGGAAAAACCCGACGGGATCGAGCACAGATACGCAGTATTTT
CDR3 protein: CASRKNPTGSSTDTQYF

D gene: TRBD1
J gene: TRBJ1-1
V gene: TRBV5-1
clone size: many
CDR3 DNA: TGCGCCAGCAGCCCAGGACAGGGAATGACTGAAGCTTTCTTT
CDR3 protein: CASSPGQGMTEAFF

D gene: NA
J gene: TRBJ2-2
V gene: TRBV27
clone size: NA
CDR3 DNA: TGTGCTAGCAGTCCCCCGGGCAGTCAGGACACCGGGGAGCTGTTTTTT
CDR3 protein: CASSPPGSQDTGELFF

D gene: TRBD1
J gene: TRBJ2-7
V gene: TRBV20-1
clone size: medium-sized
CDR3 DNA: TGCAGTGCTAGGGCACTCCCGGGACAGACCTACGAGCAGTACTTC
CDR3 protein: CSARALPGQTYEQYF

D gene: NA
J gene: TRBJ1-1
V gene: TRBV7-3
clone size: many
CDR3 DNA: TGTGCCAGCAGCTTAAGCGCAGGCTCAACTGAAGCTTTCTTT
CDR3 protein: CASSLSAGSTEAFF

D gene: NA
J gene: TRBJ2-2
V gene: TRBV5-4
clone size: NA
CDR3 DNA: TGTGCCAGCAGCTCCCTTAAGGCGGCAGGGGAGCTGTTTTTT
CDR3 protein: CASSSLKAAGELFF

D gene: TRBD1
J gene: TRBJ2-3
V gene: TRBV7-3
clone size: many
CDR3 DNA: TGTGCCAGCAGCGAACAGGGGGTTAGCACAGATACGCAGTATTTT
CDR3 protein: CASSEQGVSTDTQYF

D gene: NA
J gene: TRBJ2-3
V gene: TRBV6-1
clone size: few
CDR3 DNA: TGTGCCAGCAGTGAAGCGGGCCGGGTATCATTCCGGGATACGCAGTATTTT
CDR3 protein: CASSEAGRVSFRDTQYF

D gene: NA
J gene: TRBJ1-1
V gene: TRBV10-3
clone size: many
CDR3 DNA: TGTGCCATCCAGGAGAGCAGGGCCGCCCTGAACACTGAAGCTTTCTTT
CDR3 protein: CAIQESRAALNTEAFF

D gene: NA
J gene: TRBJ2-1
V gene: TRBV2
clone size: many
CDR3 DNA: TGTGCCAGCAGTGAAGTCCGAGCGGGTGAGCAGTTCTTC
CDR3 protein: CASSEVRAGEQFF

D gene: NA
J gene: TRBJ2-1
V gene: TRBV6-1
clone size: NA
CDR3 DNA: TGTGCCAGCAACGAGGGTGAGCAGTTCTTC
CDR3 protein: CASNEGEQFF

D gene: TRBD1
J gene: TRBJ1-5
V gene: TRBV20-1
clone size: large
CDR3 DNA: TGCAGTGCGCCTAAGGGACAGGGCAATCAGCCCCAGCATTTT
CDR3 protein: CSAPKGQGNQPQHF

D gene: NA
J gene: TRBJ1-3
V gene: TRBV15
clone size: few
CDR3 DNA: TGTGCCACCAGCAGAGTAGGTTACCGAAACACCATATATTTT
CDR3 protein: CATSRVGYRNTIYF

D gene: TRBD1
J gene: TRBJ1-3
V gene: TRBV7-2
clone size: NA
CDR3 DNA: TGTGCCAGCAGCTACAGGGGATTGGCTGGAAACACCATATATTTT
CDR3 protein: CASSYRGLAGNTIYF

D gene: NA
J gene: TRBJ2-5
V gene: TRBV5-1
clone size: medium-sized
CDR3 DNA: TGCGCCAGCAGCTTTGGGGTTCAAGAGACCCAGTACTTC
CDR3 protein: CASSFGVQETQYF

D gene: NA
J gene: TRBJ1-1
V gene: TRBV28
clone size: large
CDR3 DNA: TGTGCCAGCAGTTTATGGGCCCGAGAAGCTTTCTTT
CDR3 protein: CASSLWAREAFF

D gene: NA
J gene: TRBJ2-7
V gene: TRBV9
clone size: NA
CDR3 DNA: TGTGCCAGCAGCGCCGGGACACGTACCTACGAGCAGTACTTC
CDR3 protein: CASSAGTRTYEQYF

D gene: TRBD1
J gene: TRBJ1-1
V gene: TRBV5-1
clone size: many
CDR3 DNA: TGCGCCAGCCTTCACCGTCCGGGACAGGGGAACACTGAAGCTTTCTTT
CDR3 protein: CASLHRPGQGNTEAFF

D gene: NA
J gene: TRBJ2-7
V gene: TRBV14
clone size: medium-sized
CDR3 DNA: TGTGCCAGCAGCCAAGAGGTGGCCACGGAATACGAGCAGTACTTC
CDR3 protein: CASSQEVATEYEQYF